The 2 T cell receptor beta chains in this list originate from one sample, sequenced in a study of OX40 agonist ivuxolimab in advanced cancers. Only in-frame clones appear in the TCRdb table, and some are missing; sequencing was by immunoSEQ multiplex PCR. Of roughly 92,000 clones in the sample, about 92% are singletons; the top ten hold about 3.6%. The sequenced sample was CD4+ or CD8+ T cells sorted from blood, obtained in a trial of the OX40 agonist ivuxolimab. These TCRs come from an adult with an advanced solid tumor such as melanoma, head and neck, liver or kidney cancer.

The chain has TRBV28 and TRBJ1-5; TRBD1 matches 9 bases. Germline CDR1 is MDHEN and CDR2 is SYDVKM. The length of the CDR3 is 16 residues. V dropped 6 bases and J dropped 5; count of bases not matched to a gene: 11. The CDR3 region has the DNA TGTGCCAGCAGCTACTTGGACAGGGGTGCTCATCAGCCCCAGCATTTT. It translates to CASSYLDRGAHQPQHF.

This clone was detected once. The gene calls are TRBV29-1 and TRBJ2-7; a possible D gene is TRBD2 (6 bases). Germline V lookup: CDR1 SQVTM, CDR2 ANQGSEA. The CDR3 runs to 15 residues. Trimming took off 5 bases at V and 4 bases at J, with 21 bases between the two ends. Here the CDR3 reads CSVSGSRLGSYEQYF. Written as DNA, the CDR3 is TGCAGCGTTTCGGGCTCAAGACTAGGAAGTTACGAGCAGTACTTC.